This T cell receptor (beta chain) is from a study of blood T cells in healthy people across ages. Whole-study findings and limits: As age increased, TCR beta diversity per million T cells fell in a roughly linear fashion.

Worth noting for this clonotype: What it recognizes is unknown.

A sample-barcoded 5' primer and a J-beta primer mix were used in a second PCR of roughly 7 to 11 cycles. TCRdb re-analysed the 5' RACE reads in MiXCR, keeping a single row per CDR3 protein. Among hundreds of thousands of distinct CDR3 sequences listed, roughly 35% were seen once. Germline lookup yields CDR1 MNHEY and CDR2 SVGEGT. V lost 0 bases and J 3 bases, leaving 9 bases between the germline ends. This CDR3 comprises 15 residues. Specimen: blood. The source is a man aged 18 to 35 in good health. The gene calls are TRBV6-2 or TRBV6-3 and TRBJ1-5; perhaps TRBD1 as D (6 bases). The CDR3 bases are TGTGCCAGCAGTTACTCCGGACAGTTCAATCAGCCCCAGCATTTT. Protein sequence: CASSYSGQFNQPQHF.